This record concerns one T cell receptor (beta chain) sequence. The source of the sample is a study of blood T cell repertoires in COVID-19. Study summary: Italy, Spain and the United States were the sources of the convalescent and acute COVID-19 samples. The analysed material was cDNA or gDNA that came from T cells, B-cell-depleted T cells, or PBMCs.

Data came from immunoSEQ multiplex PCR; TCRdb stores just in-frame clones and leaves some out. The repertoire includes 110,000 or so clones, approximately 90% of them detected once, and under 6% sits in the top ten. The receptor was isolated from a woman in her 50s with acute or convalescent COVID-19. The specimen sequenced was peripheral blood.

CDR3 DNA sequence: TGTGCCAGCAGCGGGACTAGCGGAATAGGCGGGGAGCTGTTTTTT. Its translation: CASSGTSGIGGELFF. The chain carries TRBV7-2 and TRBJ2-2; the match to TRBD2 covers 11 bases. The CDR3 contains 15 residues. After removal of 5 bases from V and 7 bases from J, the junction contained 6 bases not matched to a gene. CDR1 is SGHTA and CDR2 is FQGNSA in the germline V gene.